This section outlines one T cell receptor (beta chain) sequence together with its context. The table lists this clone with a few counts. Its antigen is still unknown. It has no much larger one-base neighbor in the sample; base qualities were not kept. A single peripheral blood draw of about 116 mL on average was collected from each donor into heparinised tubes. Using a panel that included CD45RO, CCR7, CD25, CD127, CD95 and CD27, naive, central memory, regulatory and stem cell-like memory CD4+ T cells were sorted on a BD FACSAria II. Every sorted population had a purity above 95%. PBMCs were isolated immediately by Lymphoprep density gradient centrifugation and stained directly without culture. So that batch effects would be minimized, each experiment stained and sorted samples in pairs, pairing one healthy donor with one patient. The entire isolated RNA was reverse transcribed using the High Capacity cDNA Reverse Transcription Kit, and thus expressed TCRB transcripts were sequenced. Naive, central memory and regulatory T cell samples underwent deep immunoSEQ sequencing, averaging around 3.6 million total reads per sample. Sorted cells were lysed in RLT buffer and RNA was extracted with DNase-treated RNeasy Micro or Mini kits, depending on cell number. Each cell subset was processed on its own to prevent cross-contamination, while patient and healthy donor samples were processed together. TCRB sequences were amplified from cDNA with the immunoSEQ multiplex PCR, producing 87-bp fragments spanning the CDR3 region. Sequencing of the amplicons was done on the Illumina HiSeq platform. The source study handled its data this way. PCR bias was corrected computationally using synthetic template baselines, and reads within Hamming distance 2 were collapsed, with unmergeable singletons discarded. Reads were aligned against IMGT to assign V, D and J genes, CDR3 length and insertions or deletions at six rearrangement sites. Within each subset, clonotype counts were normalized to sorted cell number, after which true diversity and Gini coefficients were computed with the tcR R package. The overlap coefficient, calculated on TCRB nucleotide sequences, was used to quantify repertoire sharing. Out-of-frame TCRB sequences from naive cells were analyzed as a proxy for the pre-selection repertoire. As stored in TCRdb, this immuneACCESS dataset retains in-frame rearrangements with V and J assigned. A fraction of the clones does not appear; measured against another copy, unresolved V genes explain less than half of the discrepancy, and the remainder lacks a known reason. The DNA gave D and trimming, while V, J and clone size come from that table. This sample holds about 700,000 clones; 13% were observed only once. The ten largest clones take up about 0.02% of the sample.

Including cysteine and phenylalanine, the CDR3 has 14 amino acids. Solely the CDR3 DNA is kept, with 42 bases framed from the first base. Looking up the germline V gene yields CDR1 SGHDT and CDR2 YYEEEE. Between the V and J ends, shortened by 1 base and 3 bases respectively, the junction contains 11 bases. This sample stems from a study of beta chain features in type 1 diabetes (dated by TCRdb to 2016 to 2019). Broadly, across the study: Mean age, gender distribution, total cell number and subset yield did not differ between patients and healthy donors. A total of 85 million to 140 million sorted cells were examined across all samples, and a strong correlation was observed between cell number per subset and RNA yield. In the study, TCRB repertoires of sorted circulating CD4+ T cell subsets from recently diagnosed type 1 diabetes patients were compared with those of matched healthy donors. Naive and central memory subsets were obtained from all 30 or so donors, but regulatory and stem cell-like memory subsets were isolated from only 8 patients and roughly eight healthy donors.

What the research found in general, with its limitations: The naive, central memory and regulatory TCRB repertoires appeared to resemble one another more closely among patients than among healthy donors. Because cDNA was sequenced instead of genomic DNA, activated cells with high expression could be over-represented, although the groups did not differ in activation or CD3 levels. At VDJ recombination sites, type 1 diabetes patients had fewer insertions and more deleted nucleotides, which implies abnormalities in thymic rearrangement. Only small numbers of individuals were included in the HLA sub-analyses, which left unresolved whether HLA type had any influence on TCRB rearrangement. A moderate but significant shortening of TCRB CDR3 length was observed in type 1 diabetes patients in all four CD4+ subsets. Shorter templates might be favored by PCR, yet because patient and control samples were amplified and corrected together, any such skew would affect both groups equally.

Material: naive CD4+ T cells from blood. The cell subset or site label of this sample denotes: true naive CD4+ T cells. The chain uses TRBV5-6 and TRBJ2-7; the D assignment is uncertain and may be TRBD1 or TRBD2, with 5 bases supporting each. The sequence was obtained from a man aged 18 to 30 with type 1 diabetes. For the CDR3, the sequence is CASSLYGASYEQYF. At the DNA level, the sequence is TGTGCCAGCAGCTTGTACGGGGCTAGCTACGAGCAGTACTTC. The full variable domain, completed from the reference TRBV5-6 and TRBJ2-7 proteins outside the CDR3, reads DAGVTQSPTHLIKTRGQQVTLRCSPKSGHDTVSWYQQALGQGPQFIFQYYEEEERQRGNFPDRFSGHQFPNYSSELNVNALLLGDSALYLCASSLYGASYEQYFGPGTRLTVT.